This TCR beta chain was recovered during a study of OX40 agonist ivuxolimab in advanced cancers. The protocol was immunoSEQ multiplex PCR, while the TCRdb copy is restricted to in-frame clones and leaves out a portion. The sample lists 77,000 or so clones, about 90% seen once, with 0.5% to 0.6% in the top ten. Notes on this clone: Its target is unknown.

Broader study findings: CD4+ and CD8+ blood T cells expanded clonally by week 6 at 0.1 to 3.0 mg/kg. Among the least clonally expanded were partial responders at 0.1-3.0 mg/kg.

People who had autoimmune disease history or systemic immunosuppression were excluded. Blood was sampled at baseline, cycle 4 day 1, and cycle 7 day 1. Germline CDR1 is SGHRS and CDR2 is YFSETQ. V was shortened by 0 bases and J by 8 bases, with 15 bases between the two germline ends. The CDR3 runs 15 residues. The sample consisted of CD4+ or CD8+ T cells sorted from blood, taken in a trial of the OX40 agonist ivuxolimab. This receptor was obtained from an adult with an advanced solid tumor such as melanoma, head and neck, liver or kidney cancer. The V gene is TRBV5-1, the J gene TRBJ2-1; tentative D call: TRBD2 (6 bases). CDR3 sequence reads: CASSLDGRRLDEQFF. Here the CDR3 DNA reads TGCGCCAGCAGCTTGGATGGGAGGCGTCTGGATGAGCAGTTCTTC.